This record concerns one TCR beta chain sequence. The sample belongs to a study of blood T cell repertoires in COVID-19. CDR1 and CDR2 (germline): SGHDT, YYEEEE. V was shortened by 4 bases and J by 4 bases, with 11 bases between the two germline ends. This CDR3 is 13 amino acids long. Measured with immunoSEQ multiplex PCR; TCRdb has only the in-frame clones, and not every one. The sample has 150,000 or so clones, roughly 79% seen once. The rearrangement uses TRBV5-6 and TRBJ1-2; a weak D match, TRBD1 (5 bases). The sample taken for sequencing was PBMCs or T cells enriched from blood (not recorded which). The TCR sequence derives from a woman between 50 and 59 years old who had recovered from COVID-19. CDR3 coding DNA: TGTGCCAGCAGCCGGGGGTCGGGCTATGGCTACACCTTC. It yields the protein CASSRGSGYGYTF.